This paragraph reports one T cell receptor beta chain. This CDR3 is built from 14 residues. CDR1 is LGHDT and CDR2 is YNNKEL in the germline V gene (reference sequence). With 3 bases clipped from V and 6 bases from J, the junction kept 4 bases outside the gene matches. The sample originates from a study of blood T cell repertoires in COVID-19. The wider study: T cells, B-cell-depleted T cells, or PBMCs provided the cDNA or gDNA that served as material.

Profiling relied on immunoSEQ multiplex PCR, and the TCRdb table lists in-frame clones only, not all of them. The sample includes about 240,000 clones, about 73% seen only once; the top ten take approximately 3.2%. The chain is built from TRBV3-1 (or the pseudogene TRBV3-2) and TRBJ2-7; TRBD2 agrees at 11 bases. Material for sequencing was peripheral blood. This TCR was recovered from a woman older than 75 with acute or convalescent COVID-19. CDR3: CASSQSSGRIEQYF. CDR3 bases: TGTGCCAGCAGCCAGTCTAGCGGGAGGATCGAGCAGTACTTC.